This T cell receptor (beta chain) came from a study of blood T cell repertoires in COVID-19. Clones were read by immunoSEQ multiplex PCR, and TCRdb kept only the in-frame ones, dropping some. Of over 70,000 clones in the sample, roughly three quarters were seen once. This clone was observed a single time. Germline lookup yields CDR1 LGHNA and CDR2 YNFKEQ. The CDR3 has 13 amino acids. After removal of 4 bases from V and 5 bases from J, the junction contained 3 bases not matched to a gene. This chain connects TRBV4-2 to TRBJ1-2; TRBD1 matches at 8 bases. The receptor's source is an older man with active or convalescent COVID-19. What was sequenced was peripheral blood. This CDR3 is CASSPGQAYGYTF. The CDR3 DNA is TGTGCCAGCAGCCCGGGACAGGCTTATGGCTACACCTTC.